This T cell receptor beta chain was sequenced in a study of breast tumors, draining lymph nodes, adjacent tissues. Study results and limitations: Compared with lymph nodes, tumors were less diverse; compared with nontumor tissue, more. Tumor and nontumor repertoires were significantly more similar in luminal-like than in basal-like breast cancer.

Germline V CDR1 and CDR2: LGHDT, YNNKEL (reference sequence). CDR3 length: 12 residues. Trimming cost V 4 bases and J 1 base, with 5 bases left between them. This clonotype was found many times. No antigen is known for it. TCRdb independently ran MiXCR on the multiplex PCR reads; one entry per CDR3 protein. The table has about 230,000 distinct CDR3 sequences, about 34% seen once. Axillary draining lymph nodes of breast cancer patients supplied the node samples. The sample comprised axillary lymph node tissue. The chain links TRBV3-1 to TRBJ2-7; D is undetermined. The source is a female donor with breast cancer. Some clones in this sample may be carry-over from other donors' samples. CDR3 amino acids: CASSPNSYEQYF. Written as DNA, the CDR3 is TGTGCCAGCAGCCCGAATTCCTACGAGCAGTACTTC.